These 27 T cell receptor beta chains were all obtained from the same sample, sequenced in a study of cytomegalovirus exposure and HLA in healthy donors. The PCR was carried out with 60 Vbeta primers and 13 Jbeta primers. The protocol was immunoSEQ multiplex PCR, while the TCRdb copy is restricted to in-frame clones and leaves out a portion. The sample contains some 140,000 clones, about four fifths of which appear only once. Source material: PBMCs. The receptors originated from a man aged 30 to 39 in good health and CMV-seropositive.

This clone is labeled as medium-sized. The rearrangement joins TRBV7-9 to TRBJ2-5; 15 bases are a match to TRBD2. V lost 7 bases to trimming and J lost 5 bases; unmatched junction nucleotides: 2. Germline V gives CDR1 SEHNR, CDR2 FQNEAQ (reference sequence). CDR3 length: 14 amino acids. The CDR3, as DNA: TGTGCCAGCACCGGACTAGCGGGAGGGGAGACCCAGTACTTC. Its translation: CASTGLAGGETQYF.

The rearrangement joins TRBV7-9 to TRBJ1-2; no clear D. The V gene lost 5 bases and the J gene lost 4 bases, with 11 bases spanning the gap. The CDR3 extends over 13 amino acids. CDR1 is SEHNR and CDR2 is FQNEAQ in the germline V gene (reference sequence). The CDR3 is CASSPAGSYGYTF. The CDR3 coding sequence is TGTGCCAGCAGCCCTGCGGGGTCCTATGGCTACACCTTC.

The chain links TRBV7-9 to TRBJ1-2, with 7 nucleotides matching TRBD1. The CDR3 totals 13 residues. J lost 6 bases, V lost 5 bases, and 6 bases had no gene match. The germline V gene encodes CDR1 SEHNR and CDR2 FQNEAQ (reference sequence). CDR3 residues: CASSDRDFNGYTF. The CDR3 bases are TGTGCCAGCAGCGACAGGGATTTTAATGGCTACACCTTC. Complete variable domain (other parts from reference TRBV7-9 and TRBJ1-2): DTGVSQNPRHKITKRGQNVTFRCDPISEHNRLYWYRQTLGQGPEFLTYFQNEAQLEKSRLLSDRFSAERPKGSFSTLEIQRTEQGDSAMYLCASSDRDFNGYTFGSGTRLTVV.

The V call is TRBV4-1, the J call TRBJ2-7; D may be TRBD1 or TRBD2 (6 bases each). The CDR3 is made up of 14 amino acids. Germline assignment: CDR1 MGHRA and CDR2 YSYEKL. With 4 bases removed from V and 0 bases from J, the gap between germline ends came to 10 bases. The CDR3 sequence is CASSPEGGSYEQYF. The DNA of the CDR3 is TGCGCCAGCAGCCCAGAGGGGGGCTCCTACGAGCAGTACTTC.

The gene calls are TRBV5-8 and TRBJ2-5; tentatively, D is TRBD1 (6 bases). CDR1 is SGHTS, CDR2 YDEGEE, per germline. Trimming removed 0 bases from V and 4 bases from J, with 10 bases in between. The CDR3 is 14 amino acids. The CDR3 sequence is CASSLGQGRETQYF. The CDR3 bases are TGTGCCAGCAGCTTGGGCCAGGGGCGAGAGACCCAGTACTTC. Drawing the rest from reference TRBV5-8 and TRBJ2-5, the complete variable domain is EAGVTQSPTHLIKTRGQQATLRCSPISGHTSVYWYQQALGLGLQFLLWYDEGEERNRGNFPPRFSGRQFPNYSSELNVNALELEDSALYLCASSLGQGRETQYFGPGTRLLVL.

The rearrangement links TRBV5-1 to TRBJ2-3; the D is unclear. The germline CDR1 and CDR2 sequences are SGHRS and YFSETQ. V was trimmed by 1 base and J by 0 bases, leaving 6 bases between them. The CDR3 sequence is 14 residues long. The CDR3 region has the DNA TGCGCCAGCAGCTTGAGTACTAGCACAGATACGCAGTATTTT. Protein product: CASSLSTSTDTQYF.

This clone occurred a few times. The chain uses TRBV7-8 and TRBJ1-1; TRBD1 is a possible D gene (5 bases). Trimming pared 1 base from V and 4 bases from J, leaving 7 bases between. The CDR3 extends over 13 amino acids. Per germline, CDR1 SGHVS and CDR2 FQNEAQ. The CDR3 region is CASSLGQGTEAFF. CDR3 DNA: TGTGCCAGCAGCTTAGGGCAGGGCACTGAAGCTTTCTTT.

The chain links TRBV30 to TRBJ1-2; D is possibly TRBD1 (5 bases). Germline assignment: CDR1 GTSNPN and CDR2 SVGIG (reference sequence). V dropped 4 bases and J dropped 1 base, with 13 bases sitting between them. The CDR3 is 14 residues long. The CDR3 sequence: CAWIQAGGNYGYTF. CDR3 coding DNA: TGTGCCTGGATCCAGGCCGGGGGTAACTATGGCTACACCTTC. The full variable domain, rest sourced from reference TRBV30 and TRBJ1-2, is SQTIHQWPATLVQPVGSPLSLECTVEGTSNPNLYWYRQAAGRGLQLLFYSVGIGQISSEVPQNLSASRPQDRQFILSSKKLLLSDSGFYLCAWIQAGGNYGYTFGSGTRLTVV.

The J gene is TRBJ2-1, the V gene TRBV23-1; 7 bases fit TRBD2. TRBV23-1 falls under the ORF class, with uncertain function. V gave up 0 bases and J gave up 5 bases; unmatched junction bases: 7. The CDR3 is 16 amino acids. CDR3 loop: CASSQSGLAANNEQFF. CDR3 in DNA: TGCGCCAGCAGTCAATCAGGCCTAGCGGCCAACAATGAGCAGTTCTTC.

The gene calls are TRBV28 and TRBJ2-5; maybe TRBD2 (6 bases). The CDR3 totals 15 residues. Trimming removed 10 bases at V and 6 bases at J, with 24 bases between. From germline, CDR1 is MDHEN and CDR2 SYDVKM. The DNA for the CDR3 is TGTGCCACCCGGGACGGAGGACTAATACACAAGACCCAGTACTTC. Its protein product is CATRDGGLIHKTQYF.

V usage is TRBV11-2 and J usage is TRBJ1-4, with a possible D match to TRBD1 (5 bases). The CDR3 extends over 17 amino acids. The ends were cut back, 1 base at V and 0 bases at J, with 12 bases in the middle. Germline V lookup: CDR1 SGHAT, CDR2 FQNNGV. The CDR3 DNA follows: TGTGCCAGCAGCTTAGGACCCGGGGGTTCAACTAATGAAAAACTGTTTTTT. Protein: CASSLGPGGSTNEKLFF.

This clone was seen a handful of times. In DNA, the CDR3 is TGCGCCAGCAGCCCAGGGTTCGGGACAGGGGCAGATACGCAGTATTTT. Translated, it gives CASSPGFGTGADTQYF. The rearrangement links TRBV4-3 to TRBJ2-3, with 10 bases matching TRBD1. After removal of 4 bases from V and 4 bases from J, the junction contained 8 bases not matched to a gene. Germline V gives CDR1 LGHNA, CDR2 YSLEER. The CDR3 has 16 residues.

The V gene is TRBV19, the J gene TRBJ2-1, with 9 bases aligning to TRBD2. With 5 bases clipped from V and 6 bases from J, the junction kept 23 bases outside the gene matches. The length of the CDR3 is 20 residues. Germline CDR1 is LNHDA and CDR2 is SQIVND (reference sequence). The DNA for the CDR3 is TGTGCCAGTAGTCCTAATAGCGGGAGTACTACTTACGGTCGTCCCAATGAGCAGTTCTTC. This codes for CASSPNSGSTTYGRPNEQFF.

The rearrangement joins TRBV28 to TRBJ2-5; TRBD1 aligns across 7 bases. Germline trimming cut 6 bases from V and 3 bases from J; bases unmatched to any gene: 7. The CDR3 length is 14 residues. CDR1 is MDHEN, CDR2 SYDVKM, per germline. The CDR3 nucleotides are TGTGCCAGCAGCCGACAGGGCTCGAAAGAGACCCAGTACTTC. Translating it yields CASSRQGSKETQYF.

This clone was counted a single time. The V gene is TRBV27, the J gene TRBJ1-1; TRBD1 is a possible D gene (5 bases). Germline V CDR1 and CDR2: MNHEY, SMNVEV (reference sequence). This CDR3 has 14 amino acids. Trimming pared 7 bases from V and 5 bases from J, leaving 17 bases between. CDR3 nucleotide sequence: TGTGCCAGCACTTCATCGACAGCCCTTACTGAAGCTTTCTTT. It yields the protein CASTSSTALTEAFF.

This clone appeared a few times. This chain connects TRBV6-6 to TRBJ1-1; TRBD1 might be the D (5 bases). The CDR3 consists of 13 residues. Trimming took off 2 bases at V and 5 bases at J, with 9 bases between the two ends. From germline, CDR1 is MNHNY and CDR2 SVGAGI (reference sequence). CDR3 region: CASSYPDRTEAFF. In nucleotides, the CDR3 is TGTGCCAGCAGTTACCCCGACAGAACTGAAGCTTTCTTT.

The chain carries TRBV7-9 and TRBJ1-2, with D perhaps TRBD1 (5 bases). Per the germline V gene, CDR1 is SEHNR and CDR2 is FQNEAQ (reference sequence). With 6 bases removed from V and 10 bases from J, the gap between germline ends came to 21 bases. This CDR3 is built from 14 residues. CDR3 region: CASRPGPGLDVYTF. The CDR3 DNA follows: TGTGCCAGCAGGCCCGGACCAGGGTTAGATGTCTACACCTTC.

The gene calls are TRBV5-1 and TRBJ2-1; weak D call: TRBD2 (5 bases). CDR1 SGHRS and CDR2 YFSETQ come from the germline V gene. The CDR3 length is 14 residues. V shed 4 bases and J shed 4 bases, with 12 bases lying between them. CDR3: CASSGSGGYNEQFF. In DNA form, the CDR3 reads TGCGCCAGCAGCGGGAGCGGAGGATACAATGAGCAGTTCTTC.

This chain joins TRBV9 and TRBJ2-1; D gene unclear. This CDR3 spans 17 amino acids. V dropped 0 bases and J dropped 0 bases, with 13 bases sitting between them. The germline V gene encodes CDR1 SGDLS and CDR2 YYNGEE. The CDR3 loop is CASSVGLSANSYNEQFF. The DNA for the CDR3 is TGTGCCAGCAGCGTAGGGCTCAGCGCCAACTCCTACAATGAGCAGTTCTTC.

The chain carries TRBV2 and TRBJ2-5; TRBD1 aligns across 7 bases. From germline, CDR1 is SNHLY and CDR2 FYNNEI. The CDR3 consists of 12 residues. In nucleotides, the CDR3 is TGTGCGGGTGGACAGGCAGAAGAGACCCAGTACTTC. Its protein product is CAGGQAEETQYF.

The chain employs TRBV29-1 and TRBJ2-1; D gene uncertain. The CDR3 loop spans 12 amino acids. CDR1 and CDR2 (germline): SQVTM, ANQGSEA. Trimming left V 3 bases short and J 3 bases short, with 6 bases between. The CDR3 here is CSVEGSYNEQFF. As DNA, the CDR3 is TGCAGCGTTGAGGGCAGCTACAATGAGCAGTTCTTC.

This clone showed up just a few times. As DNA, the CDR3 is TGTGCCAGTAGTAAACAAGTGATTCTTTATGGCTACACCTTC. Amino acid sequence: CASSKQVILYGYTF. The chain joins TRBV19 to TRBJ1-2; no reliable D call. The CDR3 is 14 amino acids. V was trimmed by 4 bases and J by 5 bases, leaving 14 bases between them. CDR1 is LNHDA and CDR2 is SQIVND in the germline V gene (reference sequence).

The V call is TRBV2, the J call TRBJ1-1; tentative D call: TRBD1 (5 bases). This CDR3 comprises 16 residues. CDR1 is SNHLY and CDR2 is FYNNEI in the germline V gene. The V end was cut by 8 bases, the J end by 1 base, with 20 bases between. The CDR3 DNA sequence: TGTGCCAGCCGCCGACCCGGGACTGCGGAGAACACTGAAGCTTTCTTT. It yields the protein CASRRPGTAENTEAFF.

The genes are TRBV20-1 and TRBJ1-4; D gene unclear. Germline loops: CDR1 DFQATT, CDR2 SNEGSKA (reference sequence). The CDR3 consists of 11 residues. V lost 1 base and J lost 8, with 5 bases in between. CDR3 region: CSARGEEKLFF. The CDR3 coding sequence is TGCAGTGCTAGAGGGGAGGAAAAACTGTTTTTT.

In DNA, the CDR3 is TGTGCCAGCAGCTTATTGTCAGGGGGCCGTCAGCCCCAGCATTTT. This gives the protein CASSLLSGGRQPQHF. The chain couples TRBV7-2 to TRBJ1-5; 8 bases are shared with TRBD1. CDR1 is SGHTA, CDR2 FQGNSA, per germline. This CDR3 is 15 amino acids long. The junction had 6 bases not matched to a gene; V was cut back by 2 bases and J by 6 bases.

This rearrangement joins TRBV5-6 to TRBJ1-2, with D unresolved. Trimming removed 0 bases from V and 6 bases from J, with 15 bases in between. The CDR3 extends over 15 amino acids. CDR1 is SGHDT, CDR2 YYEEEE, per germline. CDR3 protein: CASSLAATRLDGYTF. The DNA for the CDR3 is TGTGCCAGCAGCTTGGCCGCGACAAGGCTCGATGGCTACACCTTC. Filled out from reference TRBV5-6 and TRBJ1-2, the complete variable domain reads DAGVTQSPTHLIKTRGQQVTLRCSPKSGHDTVSWYQQALGQGPQFIFQYYEEEERQRGNFPDRFSGHQFPNYSSELNVNALLLGDSALYLCASSLAATRLDGYTFGSGTRLTVV.

CDR3 sequence (DNA): TGTGCCAGCAGCTTAGCTGTAGCGGGGGGGACCTACGAGCAGTACTTC. Translation: CASSLAVAGGTYEQYF. V gene TRBV7-9 combines with J gene TRBJ2-7; 11 positions match TRBD2. From germline, CDR1 is SEHNR and CDR2 FQNEAQ (reference sequence). This CDR3 contains 16 residues. Trimming at V came to 0 bases and at J to 2 bases, leaving 3 bases not matched to a gene.